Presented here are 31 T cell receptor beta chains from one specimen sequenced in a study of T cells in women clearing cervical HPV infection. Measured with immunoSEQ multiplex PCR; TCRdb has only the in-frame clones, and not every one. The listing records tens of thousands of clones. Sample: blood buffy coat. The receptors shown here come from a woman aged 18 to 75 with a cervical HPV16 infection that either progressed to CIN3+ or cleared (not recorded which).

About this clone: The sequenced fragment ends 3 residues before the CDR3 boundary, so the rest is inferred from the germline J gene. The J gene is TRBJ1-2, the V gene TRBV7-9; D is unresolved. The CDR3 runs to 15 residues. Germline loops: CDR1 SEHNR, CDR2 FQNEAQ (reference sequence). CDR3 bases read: TGTGCCAGCAGCTCTGATCGGCTAGCGGCTCTCGAC. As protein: CASSSDRLAALD. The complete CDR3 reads CASSSDRLAALDYTF.

The CDR3 here is CASSPQRRGAVYNEQFF. The sequenced CDR3 bases are TGTGCCAGCAGCCCTCAGAGGCGGGGGGCGGTTTACAATGAG. The rearrangement links TRBV6-2 or TRBV6-3 to TRBJ2-1; 8 nucleotides match TRBD2. The observed sequence ends 3 residues before the CDR3 terminus, with the missing tail filled in from the germline J gene. CDR3 size: 17 residues. V lost 6 bases, J lost 4 bases, and 14 bases stayed unmatched. Looked up from germline, CDR1 is MNHEY and CDR2 is SVGEGT.

The DNA read from the CDR3 is TGTGCCAGCAGCCCTATGGTCGGAGGGGAGACC. As protein: CASSPMVGGET. The entire CDR3 sequence reads CASSPMVGGETQYF. The chain combines TRBV7-2 with TRBJ2-5; weak D call: TRBD2 (6 bases). Read data end 3 residues before the CDR3 end; the end is taken from the germline J gene. Germline lookup yields CDR1 SGHTA and CDR2 FQGNSA. Between the trimmed V and J ends, which lost 5 bases and 5 bases, there was a span of 15 bases. The CDR3 contains 14 residues.

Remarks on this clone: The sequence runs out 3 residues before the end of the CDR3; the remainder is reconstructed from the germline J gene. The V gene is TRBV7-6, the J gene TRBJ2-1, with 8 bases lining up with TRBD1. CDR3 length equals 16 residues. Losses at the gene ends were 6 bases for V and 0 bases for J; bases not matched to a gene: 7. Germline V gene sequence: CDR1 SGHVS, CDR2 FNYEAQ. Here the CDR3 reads CASRSGGIRSYNEQFF. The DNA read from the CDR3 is TGTGCCAGCAGGTCAGGGGGCATTCGCTCCTACAATGAG. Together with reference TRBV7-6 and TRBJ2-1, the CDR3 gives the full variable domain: GAGVSQSPRYKVTKRGQDVALRCDPISGHVSLYWYRQALGQGPEFLTYFNYEAQQDKSGLPNDRFSAERPEGSISTLTIQRTEQRDSAMYRCASRSGGIRSYNEQFFGPGTRLTVL.

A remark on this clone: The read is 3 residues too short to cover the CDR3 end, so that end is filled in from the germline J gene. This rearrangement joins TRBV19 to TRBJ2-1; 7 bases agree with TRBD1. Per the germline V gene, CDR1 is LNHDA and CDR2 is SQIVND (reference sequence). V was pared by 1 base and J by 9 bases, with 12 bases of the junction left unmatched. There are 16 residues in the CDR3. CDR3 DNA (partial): TGTGCCAGTAGTATAGGGAGAGGGGACAGTGTCCCTGAG. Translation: CASSIGRGDSVPE. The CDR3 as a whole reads CASSIGRGDSVPEQFF.

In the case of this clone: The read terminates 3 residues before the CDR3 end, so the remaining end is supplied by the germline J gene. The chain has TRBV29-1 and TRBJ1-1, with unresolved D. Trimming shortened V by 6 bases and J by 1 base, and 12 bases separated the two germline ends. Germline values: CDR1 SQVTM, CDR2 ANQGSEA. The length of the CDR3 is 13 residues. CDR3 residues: CSVSKRGNTEAFF. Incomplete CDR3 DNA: TGCAGCGTGAGTAAACGGGGGAACACTGAA.

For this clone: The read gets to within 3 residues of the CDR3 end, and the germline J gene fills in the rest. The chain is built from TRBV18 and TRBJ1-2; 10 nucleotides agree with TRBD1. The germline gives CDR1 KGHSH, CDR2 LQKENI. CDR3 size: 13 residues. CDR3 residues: CASSVGQGYDYTF. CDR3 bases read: TGTGCCAGCTCCGTGGGACAGGGGTACGAC.

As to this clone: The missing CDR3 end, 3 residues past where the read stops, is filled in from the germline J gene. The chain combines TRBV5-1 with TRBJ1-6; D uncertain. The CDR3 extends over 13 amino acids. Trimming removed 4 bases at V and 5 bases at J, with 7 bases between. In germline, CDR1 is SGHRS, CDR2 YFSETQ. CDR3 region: CASSPQNNSPLHF. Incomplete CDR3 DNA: TGCGCCAGCAGCCCCCAGAATAATTCACCC. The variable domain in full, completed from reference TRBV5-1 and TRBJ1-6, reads KAGVTQTPRYLIKTRGQQVTLSCSPISGHRSVSWYQQTPGQGLQFLFEYFSETQRNKGNFPGRFSGRQFSNSRSEMNVSTLELGDSALYLCASSPQNNSPLHFGNGTRLTVT.

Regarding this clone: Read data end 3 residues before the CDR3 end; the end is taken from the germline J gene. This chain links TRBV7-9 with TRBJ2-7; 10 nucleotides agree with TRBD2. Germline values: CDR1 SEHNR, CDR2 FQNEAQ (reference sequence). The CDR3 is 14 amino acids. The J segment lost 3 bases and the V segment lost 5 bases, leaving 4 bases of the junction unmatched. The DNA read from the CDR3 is TGTGCCAGCAGCACGACTAGCGGGCACTACGAG. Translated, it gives CASSTTSGHYE. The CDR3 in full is CASSTTSGHYEQYF. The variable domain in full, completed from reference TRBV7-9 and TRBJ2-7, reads DTGVSQNPRHKITKRGQNVTFRCDPISEHNRLYWYRQTLGQGPEFLTYFQNEAQLEKSRLLSDRFSAERPKGSFSTLEIQRTEQGDSAMYLCASSTTSGHYEQYFGPGTRLTVT.

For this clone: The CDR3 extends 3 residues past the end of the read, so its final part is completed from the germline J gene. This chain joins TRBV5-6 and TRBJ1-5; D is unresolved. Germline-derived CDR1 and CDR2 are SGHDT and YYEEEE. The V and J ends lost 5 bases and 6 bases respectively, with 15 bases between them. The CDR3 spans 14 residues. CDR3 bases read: TGTGCCAGCAGTTTCTTGGGCAGCGGTCAGCCC. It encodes CASSFLGSGQP. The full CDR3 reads CASSFLGSGQPQHF.

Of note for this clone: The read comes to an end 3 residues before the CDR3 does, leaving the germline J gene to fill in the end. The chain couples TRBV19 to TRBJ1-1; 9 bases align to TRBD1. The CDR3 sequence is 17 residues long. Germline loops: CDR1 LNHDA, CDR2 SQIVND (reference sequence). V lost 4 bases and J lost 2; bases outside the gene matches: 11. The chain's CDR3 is CASSKRGTGNFNTEAFF. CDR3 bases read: TGTGCCAGTAGTAAACGCGGGACAGGGAACTTTAACACTGAA.

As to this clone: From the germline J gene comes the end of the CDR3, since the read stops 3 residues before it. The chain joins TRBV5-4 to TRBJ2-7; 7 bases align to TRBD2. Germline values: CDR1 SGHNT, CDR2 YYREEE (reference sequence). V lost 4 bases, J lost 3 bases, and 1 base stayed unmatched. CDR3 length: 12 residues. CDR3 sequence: CASSRGGYEQYF. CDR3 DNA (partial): TGTGCCAGCAGCCGCGGGGGCTACGAG.

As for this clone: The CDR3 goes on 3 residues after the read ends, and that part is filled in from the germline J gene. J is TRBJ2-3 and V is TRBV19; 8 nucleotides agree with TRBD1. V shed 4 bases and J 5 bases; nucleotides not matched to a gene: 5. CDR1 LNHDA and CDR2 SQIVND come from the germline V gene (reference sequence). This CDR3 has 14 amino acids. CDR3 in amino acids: CASSTGGQGDTQYF. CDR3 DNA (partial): TGTGCCAGTAGTACAGGGGGCCAAGGAGATACG.

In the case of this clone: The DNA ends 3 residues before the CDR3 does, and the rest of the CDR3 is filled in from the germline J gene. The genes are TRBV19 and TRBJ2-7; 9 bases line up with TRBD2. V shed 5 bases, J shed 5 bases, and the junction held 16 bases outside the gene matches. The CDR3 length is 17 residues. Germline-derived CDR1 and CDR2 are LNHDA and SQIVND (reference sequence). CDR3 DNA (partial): TGTGCCAGTAGTCTCGCCGGAGGGCTAGCGGGATATGACGAG. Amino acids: CASSLAGGLAGYDE. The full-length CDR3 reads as CASSLAGGLAGYDEQYF.

The CDR3 protein is CASSIADSSYNEQFF. The sequenced CDR3 bases are TGTGCCAGTAGTATCGCGGACAGCTCCTACAATGAG. This chain uses TRBV19 with TRBJ2-1; D might be TRBD1 (6 bases). The observed sequence ends 3 residues before the CDR3 terminus, with the missing tail filled in from the germline J gene. The CDR3 covers 15 residues. V dropped 3 bases and J dropped 0 bases, with 9 bases sitting between them. Germline V CDR1 and CDR2: LNHDA, SQIVND (reference sequence).

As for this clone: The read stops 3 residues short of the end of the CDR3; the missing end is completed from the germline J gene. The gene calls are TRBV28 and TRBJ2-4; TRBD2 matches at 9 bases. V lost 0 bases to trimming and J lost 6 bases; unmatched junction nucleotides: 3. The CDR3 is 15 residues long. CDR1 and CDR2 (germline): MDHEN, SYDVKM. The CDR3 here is CASSLWASGINIQYF. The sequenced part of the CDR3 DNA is TGTGCCAGCAGTTTATGGGCTAGCGGGATAAACATT. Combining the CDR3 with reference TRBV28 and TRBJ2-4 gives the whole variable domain DVKVTQSSRYLVKRTGEKVFLECVQDMDHENMFWYRQDPGLGLRLIYFSYDVKMKEKGDIPEGYSVSREKKERFSLILESASTNQTSMYLCASSLWASGINIQYFGAGTRLSVL.

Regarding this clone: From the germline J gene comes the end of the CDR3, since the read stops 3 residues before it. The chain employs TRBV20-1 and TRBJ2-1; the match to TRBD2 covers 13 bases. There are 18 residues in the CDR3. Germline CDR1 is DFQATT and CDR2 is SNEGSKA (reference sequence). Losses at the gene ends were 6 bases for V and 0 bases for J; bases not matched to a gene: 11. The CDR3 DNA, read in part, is TGCAGTGCCGAGACTAGCGGGGGGACGGTAGGCTCCTACAATGAG. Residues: CSAETSGGTVGSYNE. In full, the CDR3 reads CSAETSGGTVGSYNEQFF.

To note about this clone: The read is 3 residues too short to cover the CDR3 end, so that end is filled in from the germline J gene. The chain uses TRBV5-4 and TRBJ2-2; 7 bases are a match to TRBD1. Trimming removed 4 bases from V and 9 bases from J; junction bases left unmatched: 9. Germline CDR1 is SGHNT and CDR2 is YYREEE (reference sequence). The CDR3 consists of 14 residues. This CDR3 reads CASSNRGAGRELFF. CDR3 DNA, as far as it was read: TGTGCCAGCAGCAACAGGGGCGCGGGTAGGGAG.

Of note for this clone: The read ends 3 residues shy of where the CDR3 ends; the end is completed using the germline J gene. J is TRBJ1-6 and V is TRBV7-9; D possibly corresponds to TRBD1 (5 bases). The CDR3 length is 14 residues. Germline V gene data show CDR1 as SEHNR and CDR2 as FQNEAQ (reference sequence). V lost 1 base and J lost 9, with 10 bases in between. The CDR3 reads CASSLVVGASPLHF. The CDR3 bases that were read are TGTGCCAGCAGCTTAGTGGTAGGGGCTTCACCC.

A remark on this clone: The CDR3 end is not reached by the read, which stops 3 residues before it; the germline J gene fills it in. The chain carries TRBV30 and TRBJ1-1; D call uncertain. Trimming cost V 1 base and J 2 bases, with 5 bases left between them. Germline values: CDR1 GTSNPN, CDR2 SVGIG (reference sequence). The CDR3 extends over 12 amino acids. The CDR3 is CAWSAGNTEAFF. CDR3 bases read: TGTGCCTGGAGTGCCGGTAACACTGAA.

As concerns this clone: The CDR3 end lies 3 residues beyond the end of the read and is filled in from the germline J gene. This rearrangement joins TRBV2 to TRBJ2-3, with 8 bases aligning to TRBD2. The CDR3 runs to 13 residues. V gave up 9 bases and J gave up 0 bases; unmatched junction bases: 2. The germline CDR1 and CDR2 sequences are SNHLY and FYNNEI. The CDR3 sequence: CASKRGSTDTQYF. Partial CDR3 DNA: TGTGCCAGTAAGCGGGGGAGCACAGATACG.

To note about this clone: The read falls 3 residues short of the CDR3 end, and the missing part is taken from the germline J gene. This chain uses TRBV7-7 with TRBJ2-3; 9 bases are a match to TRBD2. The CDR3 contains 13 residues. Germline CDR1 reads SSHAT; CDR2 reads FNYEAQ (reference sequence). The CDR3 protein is CASSFSGSETQYF. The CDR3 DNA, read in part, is TGTGCCAGCAGCTTTAGCGGGAGTGAGACG.

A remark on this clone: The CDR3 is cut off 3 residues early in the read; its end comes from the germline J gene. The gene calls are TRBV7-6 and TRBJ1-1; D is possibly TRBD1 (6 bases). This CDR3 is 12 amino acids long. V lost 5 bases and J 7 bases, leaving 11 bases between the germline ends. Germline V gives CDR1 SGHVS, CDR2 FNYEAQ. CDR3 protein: CASSPTGLEAFF. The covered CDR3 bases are TGTGCCAGCAGCCCGACAGGCCTTGAA.

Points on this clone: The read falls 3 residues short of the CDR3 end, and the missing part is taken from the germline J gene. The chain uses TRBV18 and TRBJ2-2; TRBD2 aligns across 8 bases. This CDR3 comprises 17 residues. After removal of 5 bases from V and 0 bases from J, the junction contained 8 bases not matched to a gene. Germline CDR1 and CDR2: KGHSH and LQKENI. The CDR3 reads CASSTQGGGSNTGELFF. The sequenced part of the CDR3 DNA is TGTGCCAGCTCAACTCAAGGCGGGGGGTCGAACACCGGGGAG.

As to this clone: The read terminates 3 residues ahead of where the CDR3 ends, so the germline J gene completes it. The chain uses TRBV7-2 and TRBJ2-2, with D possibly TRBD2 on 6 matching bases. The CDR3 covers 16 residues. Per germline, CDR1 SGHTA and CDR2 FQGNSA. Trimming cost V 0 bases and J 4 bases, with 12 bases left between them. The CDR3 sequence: CASSLAPLAVTGELFF. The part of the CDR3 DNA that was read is TGTGCCAGCAGCTTAGCCCCATTAGCGGTCACCGGGGAG.

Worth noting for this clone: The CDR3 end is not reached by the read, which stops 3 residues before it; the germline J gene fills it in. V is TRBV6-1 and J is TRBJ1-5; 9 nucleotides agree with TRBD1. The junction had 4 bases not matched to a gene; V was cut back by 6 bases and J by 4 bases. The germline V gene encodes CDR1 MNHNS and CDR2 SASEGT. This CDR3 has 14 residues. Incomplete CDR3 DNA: TGTGCCAGCAGGGAACAGGGGGCTAATCAGCCC. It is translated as CASREQGANQP. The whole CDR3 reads CASREQGANQPQHF.

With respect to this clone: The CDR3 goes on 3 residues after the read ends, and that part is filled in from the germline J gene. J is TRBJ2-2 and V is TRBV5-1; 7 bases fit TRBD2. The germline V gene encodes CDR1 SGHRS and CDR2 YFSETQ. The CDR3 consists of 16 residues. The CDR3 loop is CASSVTRTGLGEKLFF. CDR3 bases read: TGCGCCAGCAGCGTGACGCGAACCGGACTAGGGGAAAAG.

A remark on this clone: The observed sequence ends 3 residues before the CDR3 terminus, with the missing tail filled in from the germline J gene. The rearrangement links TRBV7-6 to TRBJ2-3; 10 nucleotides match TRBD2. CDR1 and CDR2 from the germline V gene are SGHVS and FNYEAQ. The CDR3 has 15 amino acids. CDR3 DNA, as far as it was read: TGTGCCAGCAGCTTACCTAGCGGGAGTGGTGAGACG. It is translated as CASSLPSGSGET. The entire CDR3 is CASSLPSGSGETQYF.

The covered CDR3 bases are TGTGCCAGCAGTGAGTCCTTCCAAGAGACC. Protein product: CASSESFQET. The CDR3 in full is CASSESFQETQYF. This chain links TRBV6-1 with TRBJ2-5; D is unresolved. Read sequence stops 3 residues before the CDR3 end, and the germline J gene provides the missing end. The CDR3 runs to 13 residues. Germline CDR1 reads MNHNS; CDR2 reads SASEGT. Trimming shortened V by 3 bases and J by 1 base, and 6 bases separated the two germline ends.

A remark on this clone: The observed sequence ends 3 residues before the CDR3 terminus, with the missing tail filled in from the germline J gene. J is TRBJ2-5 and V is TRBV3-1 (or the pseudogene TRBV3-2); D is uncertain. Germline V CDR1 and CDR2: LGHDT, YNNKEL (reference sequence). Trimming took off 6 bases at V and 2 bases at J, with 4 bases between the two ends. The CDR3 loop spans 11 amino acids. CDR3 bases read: TGTGCCAGCAGTACACAAGAGACC. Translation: CASSTQET. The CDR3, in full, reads CASSTQETQYF.

Incomplete CDR3 DNA: TGTGCCAGCAGTTTACCGCGGACAGCTAGCAATCAGCCC. Protein: CASSLPRTASNQP. The full CDR3 is CASSLPRTASNQPQHF. This chain links TRBV28 with TRBJ1-5, with D possibly being TRBD1 (6 bases). The CDR3 end falls 3 residues outside the read, so it is completed with the germline J gene. Germline V lookup: CDR1 MDHEN, CDR2 SYDVKM. Trimming shortened V by 2 bases and J by 0 bases, and 11 bases separated the two germline ends. The CDR3 consists of 16 residues.